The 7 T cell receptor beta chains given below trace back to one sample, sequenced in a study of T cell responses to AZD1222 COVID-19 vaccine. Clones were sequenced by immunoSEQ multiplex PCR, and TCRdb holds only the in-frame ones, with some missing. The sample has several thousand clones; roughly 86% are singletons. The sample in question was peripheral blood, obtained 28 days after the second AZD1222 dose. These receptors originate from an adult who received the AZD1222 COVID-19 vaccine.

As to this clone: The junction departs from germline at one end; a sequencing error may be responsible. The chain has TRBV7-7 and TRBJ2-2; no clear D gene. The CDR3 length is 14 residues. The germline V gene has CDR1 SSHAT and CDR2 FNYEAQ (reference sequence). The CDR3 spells CASSYTANTGELFF. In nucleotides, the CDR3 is TGTGCTAGCAGCTATACGGCGAACACCGGGGAGCTGTTTTTT.

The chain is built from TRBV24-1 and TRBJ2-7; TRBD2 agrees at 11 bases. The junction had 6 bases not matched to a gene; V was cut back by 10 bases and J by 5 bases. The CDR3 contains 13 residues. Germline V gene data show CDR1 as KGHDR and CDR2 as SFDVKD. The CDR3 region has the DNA TGTGCCACTTTTAGCGGGAGGGCCAACGAGCAGTACGTC. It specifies CATFSGRANEQYV.

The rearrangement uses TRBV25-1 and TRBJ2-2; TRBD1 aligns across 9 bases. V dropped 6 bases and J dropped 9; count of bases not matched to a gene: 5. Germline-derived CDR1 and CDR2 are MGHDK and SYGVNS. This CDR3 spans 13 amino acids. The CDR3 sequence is CASRGQGSWELFF. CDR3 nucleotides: TGTGCCAGCAGGGGACAGGGAAGCTGGGAGCTGTTTTTT.

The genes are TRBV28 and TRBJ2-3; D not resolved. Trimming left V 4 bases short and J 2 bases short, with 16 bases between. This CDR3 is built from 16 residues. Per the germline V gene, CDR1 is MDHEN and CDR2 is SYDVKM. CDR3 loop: CASSSRKGSITDTQYF. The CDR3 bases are TGTGCCAGCAGTTCCCGAAAGGGCTCCATCACAGATACGCAGTATTTT.

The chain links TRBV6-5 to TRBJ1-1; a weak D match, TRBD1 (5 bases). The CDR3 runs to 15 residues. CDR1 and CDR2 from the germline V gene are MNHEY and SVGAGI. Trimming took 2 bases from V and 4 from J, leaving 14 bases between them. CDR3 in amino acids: CASSYGAGLGTEAFF. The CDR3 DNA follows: TGTGCCAGCAGTTACGGGGCCGGGCTGGGCACTGAAGCTTTCTTT.

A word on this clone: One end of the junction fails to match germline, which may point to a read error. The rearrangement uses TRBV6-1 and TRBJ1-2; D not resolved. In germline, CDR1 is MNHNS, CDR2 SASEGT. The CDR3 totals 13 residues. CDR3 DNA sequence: TGTGCCAGCAGCGAAGTACCTGGGAATGGCTACACCTTC. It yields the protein CASSEVPGNGYTF.

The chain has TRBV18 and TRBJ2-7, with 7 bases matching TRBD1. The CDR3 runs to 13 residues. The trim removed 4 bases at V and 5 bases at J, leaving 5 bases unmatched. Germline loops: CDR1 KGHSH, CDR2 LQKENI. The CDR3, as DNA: TGTGCCAGCTCACTTCTTGACAGGGACGAGCAGTACTTC. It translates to CASSLLDRDEQYF.